These 25 T cell receptor beta chains were all obtained from the same sample, sequenced in a study of post-analysis software for immune sequencing data. Study-wide points: The five TRBV segments detected at higher frequency in patients than in controls included TRBV5-6, TRBV5-1 and TRBV20-1.

Researchers reported that TCR beta cDNA libraries carried unique molecular identifiers. TCRdb passed the PCR reads through MiXCR, listing each CDR3 protein once. The data show fewer than 600,000 distinct CDR3 sequences, under 55% seen once. Their target antigens are unknown. Sequences were obtained from blood. The receptor source for this set is a girl aged 10 to 17 with multiple sclerosis.

The chain links TRBV27 to TRBJ1-2; 7 nucleotides align to TRBD1. CDR1 MNHEY and CDR2 SMNVEV come from the germline V gene (reference sequence). V gave up 3 bases and J gave up 4 bases; unmatched junction bases: 8. The CDR3 is 15 residues long. CDR3 sequence (DNA): TGTGCCAGCAGTTTTTACAGGGGTATTAGCTATGGCTACACCTTC. Translation: CASSFYRGISYGYTF.

This chain uses TRBV20-1 with TRBJ1-2; D remains ambiguous. Germline assignment: CDR1 DFQATT and CDR2 SNEGSKA (reference sequence). Trimming shortened V by 5 bases and J by 8 bases, and 18 bases separated the two germline ends. The CDR3 is made up of 13 amino acids. Here the CDR3 DNA reads TGCAGTGCTGCCCCCCGGGATTCCTTGGGCTACACCTTC. Protein sequence: CSAAPRDSLGYTF.

The V call is TRBV29-1, the J call TRBJ2-6; D ambiguous. The CDR3 sequence is 13 residues long. V was shortened by 1 base and J by 0 bases, with 1 base between the two germline ends. In germline, CDR1 is SQVTM, CDR2 ANQGSEA. CDR3 DNA sequence: TGCAGCGTTGAAGTCTCTGGGGCCAACGTCCTGACTTTC. This codes for CSVEVSGANVLTF.

The CDR3 region is CSAGGQTLMEQYF. The CDR3 DNA reads as TGCAGTGCTGGGGGACAGACCTTAATGGAGCAGTACTTC. The chain carries TRBV20-1 and TRBJ2-5; 7 positions match TRBD1. The V gene end was trimmed by 5 bases and the J gene end by 11 bases; junction bases not matched to a gene: 14. This CDR3 has 13 residues. Germline CDR1 and CDR2: DFQATT and SNEGSKA (reference sequence).

A note on this clonotype: An end of the junction does not agree with germline; a read error may underlie this. The chain recombines TRBV20-1 with TRBJ2-5; 9 nucleotides align to TRBD1. Germline lookup yields CDR1 DFQATT and CDR2 SNEGSKA (reference sequence). The CDR3 runs to 14 residues. CDR3 sequence: CSARNSQGAEAQYF. CDR3 bases: TGCAGTGCTAGGAACTCACAGGGGGCAGAGGCCCAGTACTTC.

Note on this clonotype: One junction end does not reproduce the germline sequence, and a read error may be involved. This chain uses TRBV6-6 with TRBJ2-4; the D call may be TRBD1 or TRBD2 (5 bases each). Germline CDR1 reads MNHNY; CDR2 reads SVGAGI (reference sequence). CDR3 length equals 16 residues. The chain's CDR3 is CASNPPGTEAKNIQYF. CDR3 nucleotide sequence: TGTGCTAGCAACCCGCCCGGGACCGAGGCCAAAAACATTCAGTACTTC.

The genes are TRBV5-1 and TRBJ2-1; 11 bases map to TRBD2. CDR1 and CDR2 (germline): SGHRS, YFSETQ. The CDR3 length is 12 residues. The J segment lost 15 bases and the V segment lost 4 bases, leaving 6 bases of the junction unmatched. The DNA of the CDR3 is TGCGCCAGCAGCCTGACTAGCGGGAATCCGTTCTTC. It is translated as CASSLTSGNPFF.

The rearrangement uses TRBV3-1 and TRBJ2-3; D ambiguous. Germline CDR1 reads LGHDT; CDR2 reads YNNKEL (reference sequence). The CDR3 has 13 residues. The V end was cut by 3 bases, the J end by 6 bases, with 10 bases between. CDR3 sequence reads: CASSQATEDTQYF. The DNA of the CDR3 is TGTGCCAGCAGCCAGGCCACAGAGGATACGCAGTATTTT.

V and J are TRBV27 and TRBJ1-2, with 7 bases identical to TRBD1. Trimming at V came to 5 bases and at J to 4 bases, leaving 7 bases not matched to a gene. Germline V gene data show CDR1 as MNHEY and CDR2 as SMNVEV (reference sequence). This CDR3 spans 14 amino acids. The CDR3 nucleotides read TGTGCCAGCAGTGCCCGACAGGGCAGCTATGGCTACACCTTC. This codes for CASSARQGSYGYTF.

This chain links TRBV7-6 with TRBJ2-7; 8 bases are a match to TRBD1. The better agreement between TRBJ2-5 and the DNA end casts doubt on the J call. From germline, CDR1 is SGHVS and CDR2 FNYEAQ. The CDR3 is 15 amino acids. DNA for the CDR3: TGTGCCAGCAGCCACGACAGACAGGGGTCGGTGACCCAGTACTTC. Translating it yields CASSHDRQGSVTQYF.

The chain is built from TRBV12-3 or TRBV12-4 and TRBJ2-1; D is unresolved. The V and J ends lost 7 bases and 7 bases respectively, with 8 bases between them. CDR3 size: 11 residues. The CDR3 protein is CASTVLNEQFF. The CDR3 DNA follows: TGTGCCAGCACCGTCCTGAATGAGCAGTTCTTC.

There are a few counts of this clonotype. The chain joins TRBV7-9 to TRBJ1-2, with 7 bases that match TRBD1. Germline V gene sequence: CDR1 SEHNR, CDR2 FQNEAQ (reference sequence). The CDR3 is 16 amino acids. Unmatched junction bases numbered 9, after V lost 2 bases and J lost 3 bases. The CDR3 loop reads CASSLLDGGGDYGYTF. In DNA form, the CDR3 reads TGTGCCAGCAGCTTACTCGATGGAGGGGGCGACTATGGCTACACCTTC.

This clonotype was counted a few times. This rearrangement joins TRBV7-2 to TRBJ2-5, with D possibly being TRBD1 (5 bases). Trimming stripped 1 base from V and 6 bases from J, with 15 bases between. Germline CDR1 and CDR2: SGHTA and FQGNSA. CDR3 size: 15 residues. Here the CDR3 reads CASSLGGRGTKTQYF. CDR3 sequence (DNA): TGTGCCAGCAGCTTAGGGGGAAGGGGAACGAAGACCCAGTACTTC.

Remarks on this clonotype: The junction shows a germline mismatch at one end, possibly a read error. This sequence joins TRBV24-1 and TRBJ2-1, with TRBD2 identical over 11 bases. The CDR3 loop spans 16 amino acids. Germline CDR1 is KGHDR and CDR2 is SFDVKD. The CDR3: CATSDFTSGSMDEQFF. The CDR3 DNA sequence: TGCGCCACCAGTGATTTTACTAGCGGGAGTATGGATGAGCAGTTCTTC.

This clonotype came up a few times. The V gene is TRBV24-1, the J gene TRBJ2-1, with 12 nucleotides matching TRBD2. Germline CDR1 and CDR2: KGHDR and SFDVKD. V lost 3 bases and J lost 5; bases outside the gene matches: 4. This CDR3 spans 16 amino acids. CDR3 in DNA: TGTGCCACCAGTGATGCAAGGACTAGCGGGGACAATGAGCAGTTCTTC. Its translation is CATSDARTSGDNEQFF.

V is TRBV28 and J is TRBJ2-5, with TRBD1 matching over 7 bases. The germline V gene has CDR1 MDHEN and CDR2 SYDVKM. The CDR3 consists of 13 residues. The ends lost 10 bases at V and 5 bases at J; junction bases unmatched: 10. CDR3 protein: CATQDRTRETQYF. The CDR3 DNA is TGTGCCACCCAGGACAGGACGAGGGAGACCCAGTACTTC.

There are many counts of this clonotype. The chain combines TRBV7-9 with TRBJ2-1, with 8 bases fitting TRBD2. In germline, CDR1 is SEHNR, CDR2 FQNEAQ (reference sequence). The CDR3 runs to 16 residues. Losses at the gene ends were 6 bases for V and 10 bases for J; bases not matched to a gene: 17. As DNA, the CDR3 is TGTGCCAGCAGGCAAGGGCGGAGCGGGAGCTTTTTCGAGCAGTTCTTC. Translating gives CASRQGRSGSFFEQFF. The variable domain in full, completed from reference TRBV7-9 and TRBJ2-1, reads DTGVSQNPRHKITKRGQNVTFRCDPISEHNRLYWYRQTLGQGPEFLTYFQNEAQLEKSRLLSDRFSAERPKGSFSTLEIQRTEQGDSAMYLCASRQGRSGSFFEQFFGPGTRLTVL.

Relative to its sample, this clonotype is medium-sized. This chain links TRBV13 with TRBJ2-5, with a weak D call TRBD2 (5 bases). This CDR3 has 14 amino acids. V was clipped by 0 bases and J by 4 bases, with 9 bases between them. Germline loops: CDR1 PRHDT, CDR2 FYEKMQ (reference sequence). CDR3 coding DNA: TGTGCCAGCAGCTTAGGTCCAGCGGCAGAGACCCAGTACTTC. Amino acids: CASSLGPAAETQYF.

The rearrangement uses TRBV4-1 and TRBJ2-1; 10 bases are a match to TRBD2. The DNA end is more similar to TRBJ2-7, so the J call may be wrong. The CDR3 has 17 amino acids. Germline CDR1 is MGHRA and CDR2 is YSYEKL. The CDR3 DNA is TGCGCCAGCAGACTGACCGAGCGGGAGGGTTTCTACAATGAGCAGTACTTC. Translated, it gives CASRLTEREGFYNEQYF.

The chain links TRBV29-1 to TRBJ2-7; D may be TRBD2 (5 bases). V lost 0 bases to trimming and J lost 3 bases, with 9 bases between them. The length of the CDR3 is 13 residues. Germline V gene data show CDR1 as SQVTM and CDR2 as ANQGSEA. The CDR3 here is CSVEDRAGYEQYF. CDR3 DNA sequence: TGCAGCGTTGAAGATCGCGCGGGCTACGAGCAGTACTTC.

This chain joins TRBV10-3 and TRBJ2-3, with 10 bases identical to TRBD2. The CDR3 is 14 amino acids. The ends lost 4 bases at V and 3 bases at J; junction bases unmatched: 1. Germline loops: CDR1 ENHRY, CDR2 SYGVKD. The CDR3 is CAISASGSTDTQYF. The DNA of the CDR3 is TGTGCCATCAGTGCTAGCGGGAGTACAGATACGCAGTATTTT.

V and J are TRBV29-1 and TRBJ1-1, with D perhaps matching TRBD1 (6 bases). Germline loops: CDR1 SQVTM, CDR2 ANQGSEA. Trimming pared 3 bases from V and 1 base from J, leaving 18 bases between. This CDR3 spans 16 amino acids. DNA of the CDR3: TGCAGCGTTGACGACAGATCAGGGGAGGGGAACACTGAAGCTTTCTTT. Its protein product is CSVDDRSGEGNTEAFF.

The chain joins TRBV5-1 to TRBJ2-7; 7 nucleotides align to TRBD1. The CDR3 is 14 amino acids. CDR1 is SGHRS, CDR2 YFSETQ, per germline. With V trimmed by 4 bases and J by 3 bases, 7 bases remained unmatched. DNA of the CDR3: TGCGCCAGCAGCCGGGAAGGGGGCGTCTACGAGCAGTACTTC. Its protein is CASSREGGVYEQYF.

This clonotype was observed a few times. The rearrangement uses TRBV5-5 and TRBJ1-4, with 7 positions matching TRBD1. Germline V gene data show CDR1 as SGHKS and CDR2 as YYEKEE (reference sequence). The CDR3 loop spans 15 amino acids. With V trimmed by 0 bases and J by 4 bases, 3 bases remained unmatched. CDR3 region: CASSLGTGLNEKLFF. In nucleotides, the CDR3 is TGTGCCAGCAGCTTGGGGACAGGTCTTAATGAAAAACTGTTTTTT.

This clonotype was recorded a few times. V gene TRBV11-2 combines with J gene TRBJ2-5; 7 nucleotides line up with TRBD1. This CDR3 has 15 residues. Germline loops: CDR1 SGHAT, CDR2 FQNNGV. J was trimmed by 5 bases and V by 1 base; bases with no gene match: 7. The CDR3: CASSLGQGAEETQYF. The CDR3 bases are TGTGCCAGCAGCTTAGGACAGGGTGCAGAGGAGACCCAGTACTTC.